This is a list of T cell receptor beta chains from one sample in a study of T cell responses to AZD1222 COVID-19 vaccine. Libraries were prepared by immunoSEQ multiplex PCR; TCRdb keeps only in-frame clonotypes and omits some of them. The profile shows around 170,000 clones, roughly 88% of them singletons. Sequencing used peripheral blood, obtained on day 0 of AZD1222 vaccination. The receptors shown here come from an adult in good health. CDR3s leave out the opening cysteine and the closing phenylalanine or tryptophan. The order of the fields is V gene, CDR3 protein.

v_call: TRBV19; cdr3_aa: ASSNGQPLTEAF
v_call: TRBV14; cdr3_aa: ASSPDRVIGGYT
v_call: TRBV28; cdr3_aa: ASSPDGARPARD
v_call: TRBV27; cdr3_aa: ASSLWAPLPGGVETQY
v_call: TRBV5-8; cdr3_aa: ASSLPRGADTQY
v_call: TRBV6-1; cdr3_aa: ASSIGTGGGYGYT
v_call: TRBV4-3; cdr3_aa: ASSQDGRGTNEKLF
v_call: TRBV14; cdr3_aa: ASSQGTTLTDTQY
v_call: TRBV19; cdr3_aa: ASSMSGRLNTDTQY
v_call: TRBV15; cdr3_aa: ATSRVTDTQY
v_call: TRBV7-3; cdr3_aa: ASSSSPGRGNEQF
v_call: TRBV2; cdr3_aa: ASSERPTGNYGYT
v_call: TRBV12-3/TRBV12-4; cdr3_aa: ASTSPGSYEQY
v_call: TRBV20-1; cdr3_aa: SASPGTVRYGYT
v_call: TRBV4-1; cdr3_aa: ASSQRDGGYEQY
v_call: TRBV10-3; cdr3_aa: AISESGTGIEKLF
v_call: TRBV27; cdr3_aa: ASSSSTGKTQY
v_call: TRBV28; cdr3_aa: ASSGLDMNTEAF
v_call: TRBV11-2; cdr3_aa: ASSLAGNGIQY
v_call: TRBV18; cdr3_aa: ASSPPGDLGKLF
v_call: TRBV27; cdr3_aa: ASSQGTGEVSNTGELF
v_call: TRBV6-5; cdr3_aa: ASSLETRYEQY
v_call: TRBV5-5; cdr3_aa: ASSHGADGSYEQY
v_call: TRBV29-1; cdr3_aa: SVGTGGNQPQH
v_call: TRBV27; cdr3_aa: ASSLSRIYSNQPQH
v_call: TRBV7-2; cdr3_aa: ASSSDRVTAEAF
v_call: TRBV6-2/TRBV6-3; cdr3_aa: ASSYPPGWGSLIRQY
v_call: TRBV15; cdr3_aa: AASRGLAGAHSEQF
v_call: TRBV7-8; cdr3_aa: ASSLGLAGGESYEQY
v_call: TRBV19; cdr3_aa: ASRQQGDEQY
v_call: TRBV5-1; cdr3_aa: ASSPGPNRVDEQF
v_call: TRBV5-1; cdr3_aa: ASSLVRGGELF
v_call: TRBV11-2; cdr3_aa: ASSLGTYNSPLH
v_call: TRBV19; cdr3_aa: ASSPWVGQTGEQY
v_call: TRBV6-2/TRBV6-3; cdr3_aa: ASSYRGLAGGPRDTQY
v_call: TRBV19; cdr3_aa: ASSMGRGTDTQY